This TCR beta chain comes out of a study of response to subunit inactivated influenza vaccine. The CDR3 is 14 amino acids. V lost 2 bases to trimming and J lost 2 bases, with 9 bases between them. Germline values: CDR1 LGHDT, CDR2 YNNKEL (reference sequence). MiXCR, run by TCRdb on the RT-PCR reads, gives a single entry per CDR3 protein. Of approximately 680,000 distinct CDR3 sequences listed, around 14% are singletons. Turning to this clonotype: Antigen unknown.

Overall study findings and caveats: A suggestion made by the authors is that each seasonal influenza vaccination recruits few new T cells.

The sample consisted of PBMCs from blood, taken less than 13 days after vaccination. This TCR was recovered from a man aged 45-65 years who received an inactivated influenza vaccine. V and J are TRBV3-1 and TRBJ2-5; D is undetermined. CDR3 sequence reads: CASSQSETQETQYF. As DNA, the CDR3 is TGTGCCAGCAGCCAATCCGAAACGCAAGAGACCCAGTACTTC.